The 18 T cell receptor beta chains given below trace back to one sample, sequenced in a study of T-cell reconstitution after alpha-beta-depleted transplantation in children. This sample's TCRbeta library carried unique molecular identifier barcodes. In TCRdb, the PCR reads were re-called with MiXCR into one record per CDR3 protein. The repertoire holds more than 200,000 distinct CDR3 sequences, with approximately 8.4% as singletons. The sequencing here drew on PBMCs, mostly from graft donor cells, taken 360 days after TCRalphabeta/CD19-depleted stem cell transplant. Receptors originate from a male patient aged 2-10 years who had a stem cell transplant for acute myeloid leukemia, so the T cells may come from the graft donor.

The table lists this clonotype with a few counts. This chain links TRBV7-2 with TRBJ2-5, with 9 bases identical to TRBD2. The CDR3 contains 15 residues. Germline V gives CDR1 SGHTA, CDR2 FQGNSA. The V gene end was trimmed by 2 bases and the J gene end by 5 bases; junction bases not matched to a gene: 6. The CDR3 DNA follows: TGTGCCAGCAGCTTACTAGCGGGACATGGGGAGACCCAGTACTTC. It encodes CASSLLAGHGETQYF.

This clonotype was seen a few times. The V call is TRBV28, the J call TRBJ1-1; possible D gene TRBD1, 5 bases. Looked up from germline, CDR1 is MDHEN and CDR2 is SYDVKM. The CDR3 spans 16 residues. V lost 5 bases to trimming and J lost 4 bases, with 20 bases between them. The CDR3: CASSLSAGVGPTEAFF. As DNA, the CDR3 is TGTGCCAGCAGTCTTTCCGCGGGGGTGGGGCCCACTGAAGCTTTCTTT.

The rearrangement links TRBV20-1 to TRBJ1-5; the match to TRBD1 covers 8 bases. The CDR3 contains 13 residues. Germline assignment: CDR1 DFQATT and CDR2 SNEGSKA (reference sequence). J was trimmed by 4 bases and V by 2 bases; bases with no gene match: 1. Here the CDR3 DNA reads TGCAGTGCTAGAAGGACAGGGAATCAGCCCCAGCATTTT. Translating it yields CSARRTGNQPQHF.

This clonotype was counted a few times. The chain joins TRBV5-1 to TRBJ2-5; D gene ambiguous. Trimming pared 0 bases from V and 5 bases from J, leaving 8 bases between. This CDR3 region has 13 residues. Germline V gene data show CDR1 as SGHRS and CDR2 as YFSETQ. The CDR3 reads CASSLVAEETQYF. The CDR3 DNA reads TGCGCCAGCAGCTTGGTGGCAGAGGAGACCCAGTACTTC.

This clonotype was found a few times. The chain links TRBV5-8 to TRBJ2-3; tentatively, D is TRBD1 or TRBD2 (5 bases each). V was clipped by 3 bases and J by 4 bases, with 12 bases between them. The CDR3 extends over 14 amino acids. Germline V gene lookup returns CDR1 SGHTS and CDR2 YDEGEE. CDR3 nucleotides: TGTGCCAGCAGCTCAACTAGGGGCCCAGATACGCAGTATTTT. It is translated as CASSSTRGPDTQYF.

This clonotype was found many times. The rearrangement uses TRBV3-1 and TRBJ2-3; D is ambiguous. The CDR3 consists of 13 residues. Germline CDR1 reads LGHDT; CDR2 reads YNNKEL (reference sequence). The V gene lost 0 bases and the J gene lost 4 bases, with 5 bases spanning the gap. The CDR3 loop is CASSQEGADTQYF. CDR3 nucleotide sequence: TGTGCCAGCAGCCAAGAGGGCGCAGATACGCAGTATTTT.

The chain combines TRBV6-5 with TRBJ1-1; 8 bases fit TRBD1. The CDR3 covers 14 residues. The germline gives CDR1 MNHEY, CDR2 SVGAGI. The V gene end was trimmed by 6 bases and the J gene end by 7 bases; junction bases not matched to a gene: 10. The CDR3 spells CASRTGQGRGEAFF. The CDR3 region has the DNA TGTGCCAGCAGAACAGGACAGGGAAGGGGTGAAGCTTTCTTT.

The gene calls are TRBV11-2 and TRBJ2-7; 14 nucleotides align to TRBD2. The CDR3 has 14 residues. CDR1 and CDR2 (germline): SGHAT, FQNNGV. J gave up 4 bases and V 8 bases, and 4 bases lay outside the gene matches. The CDR3 loop reads CASGLAGGIYEQYV. In DNA, the CDR3 is TGTGCCAGCGGACTAGCGGGGGGCATATACGAGCAGTACGTC.

In this sample, this clonotype turned up a few times. The chain carries TRBV7-6 and TRBJ2-1; tentatively, D is TRBD1 or TRBD2 (5 bases each). The CDR3 is made up of 16 amino acids. The germline V and J ends were trimmed by 3 bases and 0 bases, with 12 bases remaining between them. CDR1 and CDR2 (germline): SGHVS, FNYEAQ. CDR3 coding DNA: TGTGCCAGCAGCTTCCCGGGACGTAGCTCCTACAATGAGCAGTTCTTC. Protein: CASSFPGRSSYNEQFF.

This clonotype has ten or more counts. In DNA form, the CDR3 reads TGTGCCAGTAGTCGACTAGCGTCCAATGAGCAGTTCTTC. Encoded protein: CASSRLASNEQFF. This chain joins TRBV19 and TRBJ2-1; the match to TRBD2 covers 8 bases. Germline CDR1 reads LNHDA; CDR2 reads SQIVND (reference sequence). The CDR3 contains 13 residues. V lost 5 bases and J lost 6; bases outside the gene matches: 3.

This clonotype has more than one count but fewer than ten. The chain combines TRBV7-6 with TRBJ1-2; D gene unclear. V lost 0 bases and J 4 bases, leaving 24 bases between the germline ends. The CDR3 has 19 residues. The germline V gene encodes CDR1 SGHVS and CDR2 FNYEAQ. The CDR3 is CASSLAGHYDAPLAYGYTF. As DNA, the CDR3 is TGTGCCAGCAGCTTAGCTGGGCACTATGATGCCCCATTGGCCTATGGCTACACCTTC. Full variable domain (rest looked up from reference TRBV7-6 and TRBJ1-2): GAGVSQSPRYKVTKRGQDVALRCDPISGHVSLYWYRQALGQGPEFLTYFNYEAQQDKSGLPNDRFSAERPEGSISTLTIQRTEQRDSAMYRCASSLAGHYDAPLAYGYTFGSGTRLTVV.

The sample holds a few counts of this clonotype. J is TRBJ2-1 and V is TRBV5-1; a weak D match, TRBD2 (6 bases). Trimming removed 1 base from V and 8 bases from J, with 10 bases in between. This CDR3 has 13 residues. Germline V gene lookup returns CDR1 SGHRS and CDR2 YFSETQ. Here the CDR3 DNA reads TGCGCCAGCAGCTTGTGGGCTAGCGATGAGCAGTTCTTC. This codes for CASSLWASDEQFF. Full variable domain (missing parts from reference TRBV5-1 and TRBJ2-1): KAGVTQTPRYLIKTRGQQVTLSCSPISGHRSVSWYQQTPGQGLQFLFEYFSETQRNKGNFPGRFSGRQFSNSRSEMNVSTLELGDSALYLCASSLWASDEQFFGPGTRLTVL.

This chain links TRBV3-1 with TRBJ2-1, with 7 bases identical to TRBD2. There are 15 residues in the CDR3. Germline CDR1 and CDR2: LGHDT and YNNKEL (reference sequence). Trimming at V came to 4 bases and at J to 9 bases, leaving 12 bases not matched to a gene. DNA for the CDR3: TGTGCCAGCAGCCTTCTAGCGGAGGCCAGCTTTGAGCAGTTCTTC. Protein product: CASSLLAEASFEQFF.

This clonotype was observed many times. V is TRBV7-2 and J is TRBJ2-2; no clear D. CDR1 is SGHTA, CDR2 FQGNSA, per germline. This CDR3 contains 15 residues. V lost 3 bases, J lost 4 bases, and 12 bases lay in between. The CDR3 region is CASSFSLPPTGELFF. CDR3 in DNA: TGTGCCAGCAGCTTTAGTCTGCCACCCACCGGGGAGCTGTTTTTT.

This clonotype has at least ten counts. V is TRBV4-3 and J is TRBJ2-1, with 7 bases fitting TRBD2. Germline V gene sequence: CDR1 LGHNA, CDR2 YSLEER. The CDR3 length is 16 residues. V lost 0 bases and J lost 5; bases outside the gene matches: 7. This chain's CDR3 is CASSQDLASGDNEQFF. CDR3 bases: TGCGCCAGCAGCCAAGATCTCGCTAGCGGAGACAATGAGCAGTTCTTC.

The chain carries TRBV4-2 and TRBJ2-5; possible D gene TRBD2, 6 bases. Trimming removed 3 bases from V and 2 bases from J, with 10 bases in between. This CDR3 is built from 14 residues. CDR1 LGHNA and CDR2 YNFKEQ come from the germline V gene. The CDR3 nucleotides read TGTGCCAGCAGCCAGGTAGCGGAACAAGAGACCCAGTACTTC. Protein: CASSQVAEQETQYF.

This clonotype was picked up a small number of times. This sequence joins TRBV5-1 and TRBJ2-5, with TRBD1 matching 8 bases. The junction had 5 bases not matched to a gene; V was cut back by 0 bases and J by 4 bases. The V gene's germline CDR1 is SGHRS and CDR2 YFSETQ. This CDR3 contains 15 residues. Here the CDR3 reads CASSLAGTGGETQYF. CDR3 DNA sequence: TGCGCCAGCAGCTTGGCCGGGACAGGAGGAGAGACCCAGTACTTC.

At least ten counts were recorded for this clonotype. The V call is TRBV5-1, the J call TRBJ2-3; maybe TRBD1 (6 bases). Trimming pared 0 bases from V and 3 bases from J, leaving 11 bases between. The CDR3 extends over 15 amino acids. CDR1 and CDR2 from the germline V gene are SGHRS and YFSETQ. The CDR3 loop reads CASSLVGRGTDTQYF. The CDR3 nucleotides read TGCGCCAGCAGCTTGGTGGGAAGGGGGACAGATACGCAGTATTTT.